This TCR beta chain was observed in a study of regulatory T cells in long-lasting Graves disease (dated by TCRdb to the early 2020s). As for the study more broadly: Patients with newly diagnosed Graves' disease had been on antithyroid drugs for under 3 months. A total of around 35 samples underwent TCR sequencing: around 13 from persistent and some 20 from newly diagnosed Graves' disease patients. The study was registered as a clinical trial and conducted in China. This study used TCR sequencing and RNA sequencing of peripheral blood to compare persistent Graves' disease patients against newly diagnosed Graves' disease patients.

Library preparation employed multiplex PCR. Sequencing took place on an Illumina HiSeq 4000. CDR3 regions were amplified by Arm-PCR with iRepertoire HTBI primers to construct TCR beta libraries. Before sequencing, the PCR products underwent gel purification. The study's processing was this. Across samples, 55 to 80 TRBV and 13 to 15 TRBJ segments were identified and used for gene usage analysis of CDR3 amino acid clonotypes. COPE and FqMerger were used to merge filtered high-quality paired reads into contigs. BLAST was used to align contigs to the IMGT TRBV, TRBD and TRBJ reference genes, and CDR3 was defined following IMGT. Any clonotype with a frequency above 0.1% was counted as a highly expanded clone. Shannon entropy served as the measure of repertoire diversity, while the Gini coefficient captured V-J evenness. Public clonotypes were defined as clonotypes shared by more than one individual. The public sequencing data were trimmed at Q25 with fastp and processed into clonotypes with MiXCR by TCRdb, which kept only in-frame beta chains. Rows are unified per CDR3 protein, each entry keeping the most common DNA and genes. The V and J calls were determined by TCRdb, not by the authors. This sample holds roughly 530,000 distinct CDR3 sequences; 16% were observed only once. The ten largest clones capture around 25% of the sample.

The time point label for this specimen denotes: newly diagnosed GD, antithyroid drugs for less than 3 months. For both TCR sequencing and RNA sequencing, RNA was extracted from PBMCs in TRIzol. The diagnosis of Graves' disease was made according to American Thyroid Association guidelines. Recruitment of patients was carried out at an endocrinology department in Xi'an, China. Each patient gave about 9.1 milliliters of peripheral blood, collected in an EDTA anticoagulant tube. Ficoll Paque Plus density gradient separation was used to isolate PBMCs, and no further T cell sorting was performed. An Agilent 2100 Bioanalyzer and agarose gel were used to check RNA quality, while a NanoDrop 2000 measured RNA concentration. What the authors observed across the whole study: Because the primary lesion, thyroid tissue, could not be accessed, the study looked at peripheral blood alone. The small sample size was acknowledged by the authors as a limitation that may reduce accuracy. TRBV28, TRBJ1-2 and TRBJ2-5 were preferentially used in persistent disease, while TRBV20-1 and TRBJ2-1 were favored in newly diagnosed disease. Only the TCR beta chain was sequenced and analyzed. Persistent patients shared more public clonotypes among themselves (over 2,500) than newly diagnosed patients did (more than 850). Compared with newly diagnosed patients, persistent Graves' disease patients had lower TCR Shannon entropy and fewer highly expanded clones, which suggests clonal expansion.

Inclusive of the bounding cysteine and phenylalanine, the CDR3 is 15 residues long. Kept here is only the CDR3 DNA, which spans 45 bases and is read in frame from base 1. V is pared back by 7 bases and J by 3 bases, with 16 bases lying between the germline termini. CDR1 and CDR2, per the germline V gene, are SNHLY and FYNNEI. This clonotype was seen many times. Its specific antigen is unknown. No clone much larger than this one lies a single base away; base qualities are absent. This same sample was also part of a study on T cells in Graves' hyperthyroidism and ophthalmopathy. According to the second study: A patient counted as having stable Graves' hyperthyroidism if no progression to ophthalmopathy occurred over 18 months of follow-up. Hyperthyroidism patients were aged 18 to 65 years and newly diagnosed, with disease duration of less than 2 months. Patients with uncontrolled infections, other autoimmune diseases, pregnancy or lactation were excluded. Diagnoses were based on clinical symptoms, serum thyroxine and TRAb, thyroid ultrasound and orbital computed tomography. A first-round RT-PCR of the TCR CDR3 used the HTBI primer set with the Qiagen OneStep RT-PCR kit. Most expanded thyroid clonotypes (frequency above 0.001) were also found in blood, which suggests that blood repertoires may mirror thyroid immune responses. A model built on a 13 V-J signature distinguished ophthalmopathy from stable hyperthyroidism, reaching about 88% sensitivity and around 81% specificity in cross-validation and 80%/75% in testing. In validation, progression to ophthalmopathy was predicted by the model with roughly 69% sensitivity and 72.22% specificity, a median of approximately 6.5 months before onset. A discovery cohort of roughly 96 patients, roughly 43 with Graves' ophthalmopathy and approximately 55 with stable Graves' hyperthyroidism, was used to find distinguishing TCR V-J signatures. Prospective prediction of ophthalmopathy was tested in an independent validation cohort of some 20 hyperthyroidism patients and around 16 patients who later progressed to ophthalmopathy. The 95 to 100 discovery patients were randomly divided into training and test sets at a 7:3 ratio. In addition, the study compared T-cell repertoires in thyroid tissue and in blood from several Graves' hyperthyroidism patients. After blood sampling, hyperthyroidism patients were treated with methimazole at a starting dose of 30 mg daily, and ophthalmopathy patients were treated with high-dose intravenous methylprednisolone. The libraries were constructed in a second round of multiplex PCR and then size-selected and purified. Paired-end sequencing of the libraries was performed with 100 bp reads on an Illumina HiSeq2000. Raw data were processed with SOAPnuke, discarding reads with adapters, uncalled bases, mean Phred below 15, or no exact constant-primer or identifier match. COPE v1.2.5 was used to merge high-quality paired reads, and clonotypes were defined as unique nucleotide sequences. Clonotypes were aligned to IMGT TRBV, TRBD and TRBJ reference segments using MiTCR v1.1. Only V-J combinations with frequency above 0.0001, covering 98% to 99.2% of repertoires, were analysed. A TCS score was defined as the ratio of F50 (clonal expansion) to E x V (chaos), with BLOSUM62-based TCRdist applied between CDR3 peptides within each V-J. Welch's t-statistics and random forest reduced 500 to 650 V-J features to 13, which were used in a naive Bayes classifier (R e1071). No statistical method was used to set the sample size in advance, and investigators knew the group allocation. The paper reports TCR Vbeta CDR3 sequencing of more than 120 peripheral blood samples: fewer than 50 ophthalmopathy, under 85 hyperthyroidism and approximately 17 progressor patients.

This chain joins TRBV2 to TRBJ1-3; no D gene can be assigned with confidence. The receptor was isolated from a middle-aged woman with Graves disease. Donor details come from another sample of the same person, matched by shared clones. The material sequenced was peripheral blood mononuclear cells (PBMCs), taken at new diagnosis, from a patient treated with antithyroid drugs. The CDR3 region has the sequence CASTHRPGGGNTIYF. The DNA sequence is given as TGTGCCAGCACCCACCGACCGGGAGGTGGAAACACCATATATTTT.